Listed here is a single TCR beta chain. Its matching antigen is unknown. The data derive from a study of T cell responses to AZD1222 COVID-19 vaccine. Study-level findings and limits: None of the repertoires were sampled until the peak T cell response had passed. Donors were chiefly white British, with a greater number of females, and clonal diversity was perhaps underestimated.

Data came from immunoSEQ multiplex PCR; TCRdb stores just in-frame clones and leaves some out. The sample consists of approximately 67,000 clones, around 89% of them appearing once. CDR3 length: 12 residues. Looked up from germline, CDR1 is SEHNR and CDR2 is FQNEAQ (reference sequence). Between the trimmed V and J ends, which lost 8 bases and 2 bases, there was a span of 10 bases. The sample was peripheral blood, taken 28 days after the second AZD1222 dose. J is TRBJ2-7 and V is TRBV7-9; either TRBD1 or TRBD2 may fit D (5 bases each). This clonotype was sampled from an adult who received the AZD1222 COVID-19 vaccine. The CDR3 DNA reads TGTGCCAGCCGGGACGGGGCCTACGAGCAGTACTTC. Translation gives CASRDGAYEQYF.